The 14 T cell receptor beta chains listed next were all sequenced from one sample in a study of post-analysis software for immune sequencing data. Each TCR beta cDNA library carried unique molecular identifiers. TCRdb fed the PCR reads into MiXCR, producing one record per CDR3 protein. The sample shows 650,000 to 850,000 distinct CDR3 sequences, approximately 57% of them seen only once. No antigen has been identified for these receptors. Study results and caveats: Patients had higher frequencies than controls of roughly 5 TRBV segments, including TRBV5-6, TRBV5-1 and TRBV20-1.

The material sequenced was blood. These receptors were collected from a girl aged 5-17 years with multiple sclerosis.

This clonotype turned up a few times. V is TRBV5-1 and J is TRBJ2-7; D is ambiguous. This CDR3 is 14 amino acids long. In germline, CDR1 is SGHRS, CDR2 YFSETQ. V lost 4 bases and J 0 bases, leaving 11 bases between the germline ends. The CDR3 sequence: CASSVSTYSYEQYF. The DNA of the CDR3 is TGCGCCAGCAGCGTATCTACCTACTCCTACGAGCAGTACTTC. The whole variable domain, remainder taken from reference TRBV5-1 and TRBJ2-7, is KAGVTQTPRYLIKTRGQQVTLSCSPISGHRSVSWYQQTPGQGLQFLFEYFSETQRNKGNFPGRFSGRQFSNSRSEMNVSTLELGDSALYLCASSVSTYSYEQYFGPGTRLTVT.

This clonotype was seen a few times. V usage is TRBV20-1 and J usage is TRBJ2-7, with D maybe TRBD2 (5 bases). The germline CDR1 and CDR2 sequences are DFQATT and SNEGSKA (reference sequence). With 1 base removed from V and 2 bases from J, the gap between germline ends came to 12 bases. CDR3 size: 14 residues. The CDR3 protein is CSARGQLDPYEQYF. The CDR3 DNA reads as TGCAGTGCTAGAGGACAACTAGATCCCTACGAGCAGTACTTC.

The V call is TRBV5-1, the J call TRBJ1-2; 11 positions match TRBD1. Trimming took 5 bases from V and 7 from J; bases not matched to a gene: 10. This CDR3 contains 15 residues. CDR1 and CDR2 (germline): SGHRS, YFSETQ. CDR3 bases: TGCGCCAGCAGTTTAACCCGGGACAGGGGGTTTGGCTACACCTTC. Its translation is CASSLTRDRGFGYTF.

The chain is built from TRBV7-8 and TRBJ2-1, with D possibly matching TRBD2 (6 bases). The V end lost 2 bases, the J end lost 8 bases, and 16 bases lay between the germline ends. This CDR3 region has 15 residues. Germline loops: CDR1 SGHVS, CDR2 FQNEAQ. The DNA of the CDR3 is TGTGCCAGCAGCTTATCGGAGTTACTAGCCCATGAGCAGTTCTTC. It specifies CASSLSELLAHEQFF.

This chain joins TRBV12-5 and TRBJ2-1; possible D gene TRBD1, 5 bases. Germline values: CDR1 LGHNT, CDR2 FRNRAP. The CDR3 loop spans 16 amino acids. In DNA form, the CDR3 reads TGTGCGAGTACCACGGACAAAGCGAGCTCCTACAATGAGCAGTTCTTC. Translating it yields CASTTDKASSYNEQFF.

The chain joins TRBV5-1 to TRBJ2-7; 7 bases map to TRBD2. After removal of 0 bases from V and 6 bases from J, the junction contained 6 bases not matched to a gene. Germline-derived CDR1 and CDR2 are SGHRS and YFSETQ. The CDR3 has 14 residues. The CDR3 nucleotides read TGCGCCAGCAGCTTGGCGTCGGGAGGAGGCGAGCAGTACTTC. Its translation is CASSLASGGGEQYF.

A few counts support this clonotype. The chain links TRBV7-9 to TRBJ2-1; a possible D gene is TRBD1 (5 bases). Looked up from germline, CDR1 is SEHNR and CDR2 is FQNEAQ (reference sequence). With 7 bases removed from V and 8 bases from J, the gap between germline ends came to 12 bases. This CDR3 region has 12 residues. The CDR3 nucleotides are TGTGCCAGCAAGGGGTGGGTGGATGAGCAGTTCTTC. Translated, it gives CASKGWVDEQFF.

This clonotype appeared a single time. This chain's CDR3 is CASSPSGRGYTF. CDR3 sequence (DNA): TGTGCCAGCTCCCCCTCGGGTCGGGGCTACACCTTC. The chain carries TRBV18 and TRBJ1-2; D remains ambiguous. The CDR3 is made up of 12 amino acids. V was shortened by 6 bases and J by 8 bases, with 13 bases between the two germline ends. CDR1 is KGHSH, CDR2 LQKENI, per germline.

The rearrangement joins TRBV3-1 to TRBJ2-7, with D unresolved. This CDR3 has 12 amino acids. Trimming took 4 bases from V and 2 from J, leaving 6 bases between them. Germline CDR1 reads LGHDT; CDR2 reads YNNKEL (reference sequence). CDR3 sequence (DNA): TGTGCCAGCAGCCGCCAGGCCTACGAGCAGTACTTC. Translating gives CASSRQAYEQYF.

In nucleotides, the CDR3 is TGTGCCAGCAGCGAGGGTATGGGGCAGTTCTTC. Translating gives CASSEGMGQFF. The chain has TRBV2 and TRBJ2-1, with TRBD2 as a possible D gene (5 bases). The V end lost 6 bases, the J end lost 12 bases, and 12 bases lay between the germline ends. This CDR3 has 11 residues. Germline V CDR1 and CDR2: SNHLY, FYNNEI.

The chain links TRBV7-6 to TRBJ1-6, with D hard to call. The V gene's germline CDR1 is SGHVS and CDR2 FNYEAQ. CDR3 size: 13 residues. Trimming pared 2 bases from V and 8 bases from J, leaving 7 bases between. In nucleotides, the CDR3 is TGTGCCAGCAGCTTATTATCTTATTCACCCCTCCACTTT. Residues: CASSLLSYSPLHF.

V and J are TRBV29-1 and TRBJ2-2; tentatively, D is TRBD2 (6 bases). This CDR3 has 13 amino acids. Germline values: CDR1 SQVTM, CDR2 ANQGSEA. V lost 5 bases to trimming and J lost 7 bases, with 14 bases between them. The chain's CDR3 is CSVSRDWGGELFF. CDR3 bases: TGCAGCGTTTCGCGGGATTGGGGCGGGGAGCTGTTTTTT.

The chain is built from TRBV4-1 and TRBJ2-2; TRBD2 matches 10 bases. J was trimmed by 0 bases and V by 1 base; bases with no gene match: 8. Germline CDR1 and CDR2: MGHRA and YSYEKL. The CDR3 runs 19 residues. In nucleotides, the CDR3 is TGCGCCAGCAGCCAAGTAAGAGGACTAGCGGACGCGAACACCGGGGAGCTGTTTTTT. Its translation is CASSQVRGLADANTGELFF.

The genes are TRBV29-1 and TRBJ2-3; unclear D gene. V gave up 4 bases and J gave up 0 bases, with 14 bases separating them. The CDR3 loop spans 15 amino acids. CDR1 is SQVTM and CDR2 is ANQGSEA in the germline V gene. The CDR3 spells CSVADGTHSTDTQYF. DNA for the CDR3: TGCAGCGTTGCCGACGGCACCCATAGCACAGATACGCAGTATTTT.